The T cell receptor beta chain under discussion was sequenced for a study of blood T cell repertoires in COVID-19 (dated by TCRdb to the early 2020s). Broadly, across the study: The collaborator samples originated in the United States, Italy and Spain and spanned the acute and convalescent phases of COVID-19. The prospective study material was composed of cDNA or gDNA derived from T cells, B-cell-depleted T cells, or PBMCs. The repertoires were released in a freely available public database intended as a resource for research on the immune response to SARS-CoV-2. A de-identified subject ID, COVID-19 status, age in years and sex were almost always included in the sample metadata. The samples were drawn from two sources: the first 160 participants of the ongoing ImmuneRACE study, and 1,000 to 1,500 subjects contributed by 6 global collaborators. Subjects who had been exposed to COVID-19, were actively infected with it, or had recovered from it provided the deeply sampled blood TCRbeta repertoires that made up the dataset. Where available, HLA class I and class II types were taken from metadata supplied by the sample provider and were not determined by assay-based typing.

What the research found in general, with its limitations: How much clinical and demographic metadata was included differed by source and by participant, and the metadata was provided uncurated.

The immunoSEQ Assay, a bias-controlled multiplex PCR, was used to amplify TCRbeta CDR3 regions from genomic DNA. Processing in the source paper ran as follows. Nucleated cell counts per sample were estimated from amplification of reference gene primers within the assay. To quantify the absolute abundance of each unique TCRbeta CDR3 rearrangement, sequence reads were collapsed and filtered. Productive Simpson clonality was computed per sample as the square root of Simpson's diversity index over productive rearrangements. Held by TCRdb, this immuneACCESS table contains in-frame sequences only and omits some clones. Under half of the omission traces to an unresolved V gene where checked; the cause of the rest is unknown. V and J calls and clone size are as listed in that table; D and trimming were resolved from the DNA. Within this sample are about 76,000 clones, with 86% of them counted one time only. Of the sample, roughly a sixth falls within the top ten clones.

In the case of this clone: Its antigen has not been determined. Base qualities are missing; no much larger clone stands one base away.

Collaborating institutions collected whole blood in K2EDTA tubes following their own protocols. For TCRbeta analysis, collaborators shipped samples in one of three forms: frozen whole blood, isolated PBMCs, or DNA extracted from either of those sample types. The sequenced material came from peripheral blood. The TCR sequence derives from a human donor in a cohort sampled during active COVID-19.

This receptor carries the CDR3 CASSYSTDQGGETQYF. The nucleotide sequence is given as TGTGCCAGCAGTTACTCGACGGATCAGGGTGGAGAGACCCAGTACTTC. This chain is built from TRBV6-5 and TRBJ2-5, and TRBD1 may be the D gene, going by 5 matching bases. From a lookup of the germline V gene, CDR1 and CDR2 are MNHEY and SVGAGI. Its CDR3 holds 16 amino acids, cysteine through phenylalanine. The sequence is cut down to CDR3 DNA, 48 bases in frame from base 1. Trimming costs V 0 bases and J 4 bases, and their ends lie 15 bases apart.